This TCR beta chain came from a study of radiotherapy plus CTLA-4 blockade in lung cancer. The CDR3 totals 15 residues. The V end lost 2 bases, the J end lost 8 bases, and 15 bases lay between the germline ends. Germline assignment: CDR1 KGHSH and CDR2 LQKENI. Method: immunoSEQ multiplex PCR; TCRdb's copy keeps in-frame clones and lacks some. This table holds fewer than 140,000 clones, more than 70% found once. The receptor comes from a human donor with non-small cell lung cancer that progressed on radiotherapy plus ipilimumab. Some clones in this sample may be carry-over from other donors' samples. The specimen comprised peripheral blood, sampled from a patient treated with radiotherapy plus ipilimumab. V usage is TRBV18 and J usage is TRBJ1-4, with D possibly TRBD1 on 6 matching bases. CDR3 protein: CASSPGGGLLEKLFF. The CDR3 nucleotides are TGTGCCAGCTCACCAGGGGGGGGCTTACTGGAAAAACTGTTTTTT. Complete variable domain (other parts from reference TRBV18 and TRBJ1-4): NAGVMQNPRHLVRRRGQEARLRCSPMKGHSHVYWYRQLPEEGLKFMVYLQKENIIDESGMPKERFSAEFPKEGPSILRIQQVVRGDSAAYFCASSPGGGLLEKLFFGSGTQLSVL.